Below, 27 T cell receptor beta chains from the same sample are listed, as sequenced in a study of blood T cell repertoires in COVID-19. Only in-frame clones appear in the TCRdb table, and some are missing; sequencing was by immunoSEQ multiplex PCR. The sample holds some 280,000 clones; just over 85% are singletons and the top ten take around 3%. The sequencing sample was made of peripheral blood. Source of these receptors: a woman aged 30 to 39 with active or convalescent COVID-19.

This chain joins TRBV19 and TRBJ1-5; 11 nucleotides line up with TRBD1. Germline trimming cut 3 bases from V and 5 bases from J; bases unmatched to any gene: 6. The germline V gene has CDR1 LNHDA and CDR2 SQIVND (reference sequence). The CDR3 is 16 residues long. CDR3 region: CASSIMGDRGYQPQHF. As DNA, the CDR3 is TGTGCCAGTAGTATCATGGGGGACAGGGGGTATCAGCCCCAGCATTTT.

This chain joins TRBV10-1 and TRBJ2-3, with unresolved D. The V and J ends lost 0 bases and 0 bases respectively, with 7 bases between them. The CDR3 consists of 15 residues. CDR1 is WNHNN and CDR2 is SYGVQD in the germline V gene (reference sequence). DNA for the CDR3: TGCGCCAGCAGTGAGTCTGCGGCTAGCACAGATACGCAGTATTTT. Translation gives CASSESAASTDTQYF.

There are a few counts of this clone. The chain links TRBV30 to TRBJ1-2, with D maybe TRBD1 (5 bases). CDR3 length equals 12 residues. The V gene lost 5 bases and the J gene lost 4 bases, with 11 bases spanning the gap. CDR1 is GTSNPN and CDR2 is SVGIG in the germline V gene (reference sequence). CDR3 protein: CAWETDIYGYTF. In DNA, the CDR3 is TGTGCCTGGGAGACAGATATCTATGGCTACACCTTC.

The chain links TRBV18 to TRBJ1-5; 8 bases fit TRBD1. Germline V gene sequence: CDR1 KGHSH, CDR2 LQKENI. Losses at the gene ends were 4 bases for V and 2 bases for J; bases not matched to a gene: 4. The CDR3 sequence is 15 residues long. The CDR3 DNA sequence: TGTGCCAGCTCACGGACAGGGTTGGGCAATCAGCCCCAGCATTTT. Amino acids: CASSRTGLGNQPQHF.

This chain connects TRBV9 to TRBJ2-5, with D maybe TRBD2 (7 bases). Germline lookup yields CDR1 SGDLS and CDR2 YYNGEE. This CDR3 is built from 16 residues. V lost 0 bases, J lost 2 bases, and 14 bases lay in between. In nucleotides, the CDR3 is TGTGCCAGCAGCGTAGACGTGGGGGGGGCACAAGAGACCCAGTACTTC. Its translation is CASSVDVGGAQETQYF. Full variable domain (outside the CDR3, taken from reference TRBV9 and TRBJ2-5): DSGVTQTPKHLITATGQRVTLRCSPRSGDLSVYWYQQSLDQGLQFLIQYYNGEERAKGNILERFSAQQFPDLHSELNLSSLELGDSALYFCASSVDVGGAQETQYFGPGTRLLVL.

The rearrangement joins TRBV27 to TRBJ1-6; D might be TRBD1 (5 bases). The ends were cut back, 4 bases at V and 6 bases at J, with 13 bases in the middle. The CDR3 sequence is 15 residues long. Looked up from germline, CDR1 is MNHEY and CDR2 is SMNVEV (reference sequence). The CDR3 region is CASSWIQGINSPLHF. The CDR3 region has the DNA TGTGCCAGCAGTTGGATTCAGGGAATTAATTCACCCCTCCACTTT.

The CDR3 DNA is TGTGCCAGCTCACCACAGGGGGCGAATAGCAATCAGCCCCAGCATTTT. It codes for CASSPQGANSNQPQHF. The J gene is TRBJ1-5, the V gene TRBV18; 7 nucleotides align to TRBD1. CDR1 and CDR2 (germline): KGHSH, LQKENI. J gave up 0 bases and V 1 base, and 3 bases lay outside the gene matches. There are 16 residues in the CDR3.

The chain employs TRBV4-2 and TRBJ2-3; 8 bases line up with TRBD2. V was pared by 1 base and J by 6 bases, with 9 bases of the junction left unmatched. CDR1 and CDR2 (germline): LGHNA, YNFKEQ. The CDR3 has 16 amino acids. The chain's CDR3 is CASSQGLSGGFDTQYF. CDR3 coding DNA: TGTGCCAGCAGCCAAGGCCTCAGCGGGGGTTTTGATACGCAGTATTTT.

The chain has TRBV6-1 and TRBJ2-7, with D possibly being TRBD2 (5 bases). CDR3 length: 14 amino acids. The germline V and J ends were trimmed by 3 bases and 6 bases, with 15 bases remaining between them. Germline CDR1 and CDR2: MNHNS and SASEGT. The CDR3 loop reads CASSETTGVGEQYF. The CDR3 nucleotides are TGTGCCAGCAGTGAGACGACCGGGGTAGGCGAGCAGTACTTC.

The chain links TRBV18 to TRBJ1-3, with 10 bases fitting TRBD1. Germline loops: CDR1 KGHSH, CDR2 LQKENI. V was pared by 3 bases and J by 2 bases, with 16 bases of the junction left unmatched. This CDR3 has 20 amino acids. In nucleotides, the CDR3 is TGTGCCAGCTCACCGGTCCTGTCCGGGACAGGGGAACGCGCTGGAAACACCATATATTTT. It specifies CASSPVLSGTGERAGNTIYF. The entire variable domain, with the rest obtained from reference TRBV18 and TRBJ1-3, is as follows: NAGVMQNPRHLVRRRGQEARLRCSPMKGHSHVYWYRQLPEEGLKFMVYLQKENIIDESGMPKERFSAEFPKEGPSILRIQQVVRGDSAAYFCASSPVLSGTGERAGNTIYFGEGSWLTVV.

The rearrangement joins TRBV10-3 to TRBJ2-1, with TRBD2 matching over 16 bases. Germline assignment: CDR1 ENHRY and CDR2 SYGVKD. The CDR3 contains 18 residues. Trimming cost V 0 bases and J 7 bases; bases outside gene matches: 6. CDR3: CAISESPGLAGGKNEQFF. The CDR3 region has the DNA TGTGCCATCAGTGAGTCTCCGGGACTAGCGGGGGGGAAGAATGAGCAGTTCTTC.

This chain uses TRBV3-1 (or the pseudogene TRBV3-2) with TRBJ2-1; tentatively, D is TRBD2 (6 bases). The CDR3 is 14 amino acids. Germline lookup yields CDR1 LGHDT and CDR2 YNNKEL (reference sequence). Between the trimmed V and J ends, which lost 9 bases and 0 bases, there was a span of 12 bases. CDR3 sequence (DNA): TGTGCCAGAGCCGGAGGGAGCTCCTACAATGAGCAGTTCTTC. This sequence encodes CARAGGSSYNEQFF.

The chain joins TRBV6-2 or TRBV6-3 to TRBJ2-3, with 10 nucleotides matching TRBD2. Germline CDR1 is MNHEY and CDR2 is SVGEGT. Trimming at V came to 0 bases and at J to 0 bases, leaving 9 bases not matched to a gene. This CDR3 has 19 residues. The CDR3: CASSYSASGGHPSTDTQYF. Written as DNA, the CDR3 is TGTGCCAGCAGTTACTCCGCTAGCGGGGGCCACCCTAGCACAGATACGCAGTATTTT.

V gene TRBV4-3 combines with J gene TRBJ2-7, with D hard to call. The CDR3 is 15 amino acids. V lost 0 bases and J 1 base, leaving 10 bases between the germline ends. Germline V lookup: CDR1 LGHNA, CDR2 YSLEER. CDR3 loop: CASSQDASGSYEQYF. CDR3 coding DNA: TGCGCCAGCAGCCAAGATGCGTCCGGTTCCTACGAGCAGTACTTC.

The gene calls are TRBV11-3 and TRBJ1-1, with 7 nucleotides matching TRBD1. Losses at the gene ends were 5 bases for V and 2 bases for J; bases not matched to a gene: 5. This CDR3 is 14 amino acids long. Germline CDR1 and CDR2: SGHNT and YENEEA. The CDR3 here is CASSPGTENTEAFF. The CDR3 coding sequence is TGTGCCAGCAGCCCCGGGACAGAAAACACTGAAGCTTTCTTT.

This clone was detected once. The J gene is TRBJ1-2, the V gene TRBV18, with 7 bases fitting TRBD1. V lost 4 bases, J lost 6 bases, and 8 bases stayed unmatched. Germline V gives CDR1 KGHSH, CDR2 LQKENI. The CDR3 totals 14 residues. In DNA, the CDR3 is TGTGCCAGCTCACGGTTTGGTACAGGGGATGGCTACACCTTC. This translates into CASSRFGTGDGYTF.

The chain couples TRBV6-5 to TRBJ2-2, with D perhaps matching TRBD1 (5 bases). Germline V CDR1 and CDR2: MNHEY, SVGAGI. The V end was cut by 4 bases, the J end by 2 bases, with 11 bases between. CDR3 length: 15 residues. CDR3 coding DNA: TGTGCCAGCAGTTCCGGACACGGTAACACCGGGGAGCTGTTTTTT. Protein product: CASSSGHGNTGELFF.

The chain employs TRBV24-1 and TRBJ1-2, with a tentative D call TRBD1 (6 bases). The CDR3 contains 15 residues. Deletions cut 0 bases from V and 8 bases from J, with 15 bases between. Germline V gives CDR1 KGHDR, CDR2 SFDVKD. The CDR3 coding sequence is TGTGCCACCAGTGATTTGCAAGGGGGAGCGGGGGGCTACACCTTC. Amino acids: CATSDLQGGAGGYTF.

The chain uses TRBV24-1 and TRBJ2-1; the match to TRBD1 covers 8 bases. This CDR3 contains 16 residues. Germline-derived CDR1 and CDR2 are KGHDR and SFDVKD. J was trimmed by 7 bases and V by 2 bases; bases with no gene match: 9. The CDR3 DNA reads TGTGCCACCAGTGATTACAGGGGGGATTTTGTTAATGAGCAGTTCTTC. Its protein product is CATSDYRGDFVNEQFF.

This clone has a handful of counts. The same CDR3 can be traced to other DNA sequences in this sample. This rearrangement joins TRBV7-9 to TRBJ2-7, with no clear D. The CDR3 loop spans 12 amino acids. V was trimmed by 2 bases and J by 2 bases, leaving 4 bases between them. CDR1 is SEHNR and CDR2 is FQNEAQ in the germline V gene (reference sequence). The DNA of the CDR3 is TGTGCCAGCAGCTTATCCACCTACGAGCAGTACTTC. This translates into CASSLSTYEQYF.

V and J are TRBV29-1 and TRBJ1-1, with 7 positions matching TRBD1. With 6 bases clipped from V and 1 base from J, the junction kept 2 bases outside the gene matches. CDR1 is SQVTM and CDR2 is ANQGSEA in the germline V gene. This CDR3 is built from 12 residues. The CDR3: CSVWTGNTEAFF. The CDR3 nucleotides are TGCAGCGTATGGACAGGGAACACTGAAGCTTTCTTT.

The chain is built from TRBV28 and TRBJ1-1; 9 nucleotides match TRBD1. CDR1 is MDHEN, CDR2 SYDVKM, per germline. Trimming removed 6 bases from V and 7 bases from J; junction bases left unmatched: 12. The CDR3 extends over 15 amino acids. This CDR3 is CASRRQGGALGEAFF. In nucleotides, the CDR3 is TGTGCCAGCAGAAGACAGGGGGGGGCTCTGGGTGAAGCTTTCTTT. The full variable domain, with the rest looked up from reference TRBV28 and TRBJ1-1, is DVKVTQSSRYLVKRTGEKVFLECVQDMDHENMFWYRQDPGLGLRLIYFSYDVKMKEKGDIPEGYSVSREKKERFSLILESASTNQTSMYLCASRRQGGALGEAFFGQGTRLTVV.

The chain is built from TRBV7-9 and TRBJ1-2, with D uncertain. This CDR3 comprises 12 residues. Trimming shortened V by 2 bases and J by 8 bases, and 9 bases separated the two germline ends. Per the germline V gene, CDR1 is SEHNR and CDR2 is FQNEAQ (reference sequence). The CDR3 spells CASSLTGKGYTF. The CDR3 nucleotides read TGTGCCAGCAGCTTAACCGGGAAAGGCTACACCTTC.

The J gene is TRBJ1-1, the V gene TRBV27; maybe TRBD1 (6 bases). The CDR3 covers 18 residues. Germline-derived CDR1 and CDR2 are MNHEY and SMNVEV (reference sequence). Trimming removed 5 bases from V and 0 bases from J, with 22 bases in between. The CDR3 nucleotides read TGTGCCAGCAGTCTACGTGCTGGGGGCGAGGAGGTGAACACTGAAGCTTTCTTT. It specifies CASSLRAGGEEVNTEAFF.

The chain joins TRBV6-5 to TRBJ1-5, with 8 nucleotides matching TRBD1. The CDR3 length is 15 residues. J gave up 0 bases and V 6 bases, and 4 bases lay outside the gene matches. Germline values: CDR1 MNHEY, CDR2 SVGAGI. This chain's CDR3 is CASSRGLLSNQPQHF. CDR3 sequence (DNA): TGTGCCAGCAGCAGGGGGCTCCTTAGCAATCAGCCCCAGCATTTT.

The DNA for the CDR3 is TGTGCCAGCAGTGGTCGGTCGGCGTCTCCGGGGTATGGCTACACCTTC. The encoded protein is CASSGRSASPGYGYTF. V is TRBV6-1 and J is TRBJ1-2; D gene ambiguous. The CDR3 loop spans 16 amino acids. Per germline, CDR1 MNHNS and CDR2 SASEGT. V lost 4 bases and J lost 5, with 20 bases in between.

The gene calls are TRBV18 and TRBJ1-6, with a possible D match to TRBD1 (5 bases). Per the germline V gene, CDR1 is KGHSH and CDR2 is LQKENI. V was cut by 6 bases and J by 5 bases, with 11 bases left in between. The CDR3 sequence is 14 residues long. CDR3: CASSLAGDNSPLHF. CDR3 coding DNA: TGTGCCAGCTCCCTGGCGGGGGATAATTCACCCCTCCACTTT.